This is a list of T cell receptor beta chains from one sample in a study of blood T cell repertoires in COVID-19. Clones were read by immunoSEQ multiplex PCR, and TCRdb kept only the in-frame ones, dropping some. The table has 95,000 to 100,000 clones, over 70% seen once. Sequenced sample: peripheral blood. The receptors were gathered from a woman aged 80 or over with acute or convalescent COVID-19. Both conserved end residues are part of each CDR3. A D gene is named only where the DNA matches it firmly. Only part of the rows carry a size: once, few, many, or a class if the clone is expanded.

d_call: TRBD1; v_call: TRBV28; clone_size: -; j_call: TRBJ2-5; cdr3_nt: TGTGCCAGCAGCGTATTGGGACAGGGGGAAGAGACCCAGTACTTC; cdr3_aa: CASSVLGQGEETQYF
d_call: TRBD1; v_call: TRBV7-2; clone_size: -; j_call: TRBJ1-6; cdr3_nt: TGTGCCAGCAGCACCCGACAGGGGGTGGTTGGTAATTCACCCCTCCACTTT; cdr3_aa: CASSTRQGVVGNSPLHF
d_call: TRBD1; v_call: TRBV28; clone_size: -; j_call: TRBJ1-1; cdr3_nt: TGTGCCAGCTTCTCCGCCGGCGCAGGTGGACAGGGGGGAGCTTTCTTT; cdr3_aa: CASFSAGAGGQGGAFF
d_call: -; v_call: TRBV19; clone_size: few; j_call: TRBJ1-2; cdr3_nt: TGTGCCAGTAGTAATCCTCCCAGATGGGAGACGTCTAACTATGGCTACACCTTC; cdr3_aa: CASSNPPRWETSNYGYTF
d_call: -; v_call: TRBV9; clone_size: -; j_call: TRBJ1-6; cdr3_nt: TGTGCCAGCAGCCCTACCAGGGATAATTCACCCCTCCACTTT; cdr3_aa: CASSPTRDNSPLHF
d_call: -; v_call: TRBV5-4; clone_size: -; j_call: TRBJ1-2; cdr3_nt: TGTGCCAGCAGCTTGGCGGGGGGCGCGGTTGGCTACACCTTC; cdr3_aa: CASSLAGGAVGYTF
d_call: TRBD1; v_call: TRBV7-2; clone_size: few; j_call: TRBJ1-6; cdr3_nt: TGTGCCAGCAGGTGGACAGGGGTGAGAACAATAATTCGTAATTCACCCCTCCACTTT; cdr3_aa: CASRWTGVRTIIRNSPLHF
d_call: -; v_call: TRBV2; clone_size: -; j_call: TRBJ1-5; cdr3_nt: TGTGCCAGCAACCGGGGGAGCAATCAGCCCCAGCATTTT; cdr3_aa: CASNRGSNQPQHF
d_call: TRBD1; v_call: TRBV19; clone_size: -; j_call: TRBJ1-2; cdr3_nt: TGTGCCAGCCGGGACAGGAGGGACGCCCGCACCAACTATGGCTACACCTTC; cdr3_aa: CASRDRRDARTNYGYTF
d_call: TRBD2; v_call: TRBV9; clone_size: -; j_call: TRBJ2-4; cdr3_nt: TGTGCTAGCAGCGTAGGGGTAGCGGGGGGGCCCCGAAACATTCAGTACTTC; cdr3_aa: CASSVGVAGGPRNIQYF
d_call: -; v_call: TRBV2; clone_size: -; j_call: TRBJ2-6; cdr3_nt: TGTGCCAGCATAGGAGGGGGCTACTCTGGGGCCAACGTCCTGACTTTC; cdr3_aa: CASIGGGYSGANVLTF
d_call: -; v_call: TRBV11-2; clone_size: -; j_call: TRBJ1-1; cdr3_nt: TGTGCCAGCAGTCAGGGACTAATGAACACTGAAGCTTTCTTT; cdr3_aa: CASSQGLMNTEAFF
d_call: -; v_call: TRBV7-8; clone_size: -; j_call: TRBJ1-4; cdr3_nt: TGTGCCAGCAGCTTACGTCTGGGGCCAAATGAAAAACTGTTTTTT; cdr3_aa: CASSLRLGPNEKLFF
d_call: -; v_call: TRBV28; clone_size: -; j_call: TRBJ1-1; cdr3_nt: TGTGCCAGCACCGTCCAGGGAACTGAAGCTTTCTTT; cdr3_aa: CASTVQGTEAFF
d_call: TRBD1; v_call: TRBV5-4; clone_size: -; j_call: TRBJ1-2; cdr3_nt: TGTGCCAGCAGCTTAGGTTCCGGGACAGGGAAGGATGGCTACACCTTC; cdr3_aa: CASSLGSGTGKDGYTF
d_call: -; v_call: TRBV6-4; clone_size: -; j_call: TRBJ1-4; cdr3_nt: TGTGCCAGCGCATTCTACCGGGGGGCGGTTACTAATGAAAAACTGTTTTTT; cdr3_aa: CASAFYRGAVTNEKLFF
d_call: -; v_call: TRBV5-1; clone_size: -; j_call: TRBJ1-3; cdr3_nt: TGCGCCAGCAGCTTGATGGCAGGGCGGGGGAACACCATATATTTT; cdr3_aa: CASSLMAGRGNTIYF
d_call: TRBD2; v_call: TRBV5-4; clone_size: -; j_call: TRBJ2-2; cdr3_nt: TGTGCCAGCAGCAGCGGGGGGGCGAACACCGGGGAGCTGTTTTTT; cdr3_aa: CASSSGGANTGELFF
d_call: TRBD1; v_call: TRBV2; clone_size: -; j_call: TRBJ2-2; cdr3_nt: TGTGCCAGCAGTGGGACAGGGGGCGTTAACGGGGAGCTGTTTTTT; cdr3_aa: CASSGTGGVNGELFF
d_call: TRBD1; v_call: TRBV15; clone_size: -; j_call: TRBJ2-5; cdr3_nt: TGTGCCACCAGCAGAGCCCAAGCCGGGACAGGGGGTTGGGAAGAGACCCAGTACTTC; cdr3_aa: CATSRAQAGTGGWEETQYF
d_call: TRBD1; v_call: TRBV7-9; clone_size: -; j_call: TRBJ1-1; cdr3_nt: TGTGCCAGCAGCTTGGGACAGGAAGCCGCTGAAGCTTTCTTT; cdr3_aa: CASSLGQEAAEAFF
d_call: TRBD2; v_call: TRBV5-1; clone_size: -; j_call: TRBJ2-2; cdr3_nt: TGCGCCAGCAGCTCCGGGACTAGCGGGAGGGCGAACACCGGGGAGCTGTTTTTT; cdr3_aa: CASSSGTSGRANTGELFF
d_call: -; v_call: TRBV7-2; clone_size: -; j_call: TRBJ1-4; cdr3_nt: TGTGCCAGCAGCCTCCAGACTAATGAAAAACTGTTTTTT; cdr3_aa: CASSLQTNEKLFF
d_call: -; v_call: TRBV7-9; clone_size: -; j_call: TRBJ2-7; cdr3_nt: TGTGCCAGCAGACCCGCGGGCGGGACTTTTAGCTCCTACGAGCAGTACTTC; cdr3_aa: CASRPAGGTFSSYEQYF
d_call: TRBD1; v_call: TRBV18; clone_size: -; j_call: TRBJ1-3; cdr3_nt: TGTGCCAGCTCACCCAACGGGGACAGGGGCTCTGGAAACACCATATATTTT; cdr3_aa: CASSPNGDRGSGNTIYF
d_call: -; v_call: TRBV28; clone_size: -; j_call: TRBJ2-5; cdr3_nt: TGTGCCAGCAGTTTACCGGGGGAGCAAGAGACCCAGTACTTC; cdr3_aa: CASSLPGEQETQYF
d_call: TRBD1; v_call: TRBV25-1; clone_size: -; j_call: TRBJ1-6; cdr3_nt: TGTGCCAGCAGTGAATTCATCGGGGACAGTTCACCCCTCCACTTT; cdr3_aa: CASSEFIGDSSPLHF
d_call: -; v_call: TRBV29-1; clone_size: -; j_call: TRBJ1-2; cdr3_nt: TGCAGCGTTGTGAGGGACACCTATGGCTACACCTTC; cdr3_aa: CSVVRDTYGYTF
d_call: -; v_call: TRBV6-5; clone_size: few; j_call: TRBJ1-3; cdr3_nt: TGTGCCAGCAGTTATGACGGGAGTTATGGAAACACCATATATTTT; cdr3_aa: CASSYDGSYGNTIYF
d_call: -; v_call: TRBV13; clone_size: -; j_call: TRBJ2-3; cdr3_nt: TGTGCCAGCAGCCGCTCGGGGTGGACCGCGAGTACAGATACGCAGTATTTT; cdr3_aa: CASSRSGWTASTDTQYF
d_call: -; v_call: TRBV19; clone_size: -; j_call: TRBJ1-2; cdr3_nt: TGTGCCAGTATGAGACAGGCTACCCTTAACTATGGCTACACCTTC; cdr3_aa: CASMRQATLNYGYTF
d_call: -; v_call: TRBV7-9; clone_size: -; j_call: TRBJ1-6; cdr3_nt: TGTGCCAGCAGCCCACAGTCTTCGTGGGGGCATTCACCCCTCCACTTT; cdr3_aa: CASSPQSSWGHSPLHF
d_call: -; v_call: TRBV10-3; clone_size: -; j_call: TRBJ1-4; cdr3_nt: TGTGCCACCCGACAGGTGCTTAATGAAAAACTGTTTTTT; cdr3_aa: CATRQVLNEKLFF
d_call: TRBD1; v_call: TRBV19; clone_size: -; j_call: TRBJ2-5; cdr3_nt: TGTGCCAGTAGTAGACAGGGGAACCAAGAGACCCAGTACTTC; cdr3_aa: CASSRQGNQETQYF
d_call: -; v_call: TRBV9; clone_size: -; j_call: TRBJ1-3; cdr3_nt: TGTGCCAGCAGCGGAGGAGGAGTCCGCGCTGGAAACACCATATATTTT; cdr3_aa: CASSGGGVRAGNTIYF
d_call: -; v_call: TRBV15; clone_size: few; j_call: TRBJ2-1; cdr3_nt: TGTGCCACCAGCAGAGATAGGAGGGTTCTCCATGAGCAGTTCTTC; cdr3_aa: CATSRDRRVLHEQFF
d_call: TRBD1; v_call: TRBV9; clone_size: -; j_call: TRBJ1-4; cdr3_nt: TGTGCCAGTTCTCAGGGGGCGGGTAATGAAAAACTGTTTTTT; cdr3_aa: CASSQGAGNEKLFF
d_call: -; v_call: TRBV18; clone_size: -; j_call: TRBJ1-3; cdr3_nt: TGTGCCAGCTCACCAGGGCGCCGTGGAAACACCATATATTTT; cdr3_aa: CASSPGRRGNTIYF
d_call: -; v_call: TRBV3-1/TRBV3-2; clone_size: once; j_call: TRBJ2-2; cdr3_nt: TGTGCCAGCAGCCTAGGACGGGGGACGAACACCGGGGAGCTGTTTTTT; cdr3_aa: CASSLGRGTNTGELFF